This T cell receptor beta chain emerged from a study of response to subunit inactivated influenza vaccine. The study's findings and limits: The authors suggested that every seasonal influenza vaccination recruits few new T cells.

With respect to this clonotype: Antigen unknown.

Each CDR3 protein gets one entry after TCRdb re-called the RT-PCR reads with MiXCR. The sample carries about 580,000 distinct CDR3 sequences, about 15% recorded once. The clonotype originates from a man aged 45-65 years who received an inactivated influenza vaccine. The source material was PBMCs from blood, sampled less than 13 days after vaccination.

DNA of the CDR3: TGCAGCGTTGAAGATTTAGGACAGGGCAACAATGAGCAGTTCTTC. Its translation: CSVEDLGQGNNEQFF. This chain connects TRBV29-1 to TRBJ2-1; 8 bases match TRBD1. Trimming took 0 bases from V and 5 from J; bases not matched to a gene: 6. Germline V gene lookup returns CDR1 SQVTM and CDR2 ANQGSEA. This CDR3 has 15 amino acids.